This paragraph reports one T cell receptor beta chain. The study recruited people aged about 18 to 95 years across approximately 24 US areas. Donors in Cohort 3 who had recovered were those with two negative PCRs, healthcare professional clearance, or resolution of their symptoms. TCRdb's copy holds only in-frame clones and misses some; the assay was immunoSEQ multiplex PCR. In the table there are around 150,000 clones, over 80% of which are singletons. The sample originates from a study of blood T cell repertoires in COVID-19. The CDR3 runs 13 residues. Per germline, CDR1 LNHDA and CDR2 SQIVND (reference sequence). Trimming left V 4 bases short and J 4 bases short, with 10 bases between.

This chain uses TRBV19 with TRBJ1-1; D possibly corresponds to TRBD1 (6 bases). Sequencing was done on a sample of PBMCs or T cells enriched from blood (not recorded which). The clonotype was recovered from a woman in her sixties or seventies who had recovered from COVID-19. The CDR3 region is CASSKQGGTEAFF. The CDR3 DNA sequence: TGTGCCAGTAGTAAACAGGGTGGCACTGAAGCTTTCTTT. The whole variable domain, remainder taken from reference TRBV19 and TRBJ1-1, is DGGITQSPKYLFRKEGQNVTLSCEQNLNHDAMYWYRQDPGQGLRLIYYSQIVNDFQKGDIAEGYSVSREKKESFPLTVTSAQKNPTAFYLCASSKQGGTEAFFGQGTRLTVV.